The TCR beta chain described here comes from a study of shared clonotypes between healthy human individuals. Sequencing used immunoSEQ multiplex PCR; TCRdb keeps in-frame clones, though not all of them. This sample has 2 million to 2.5 million clones, with under 95% found just once. Naive CD8 cells lacked CD45RO and underwent positive selection for CCR7, leaving out terminally differentiated effector memory CD45RA+ cells. This clone was recorded only once. This TCR was sampled from a man aged 18 to 30 in good health. Some clones in this sample may be carry-over from other donors' samples. Sequenced input: naive CD8+ T cells from PBMCs.

The CDR3 nucleotides are TGTGCCAGCACCTGGGGGAGCGAACGAGATACGCAGTATTTT. Translated: CASTWGSERDTQYF. V is TRBV28 and J is TRBJ2-3; D may be TRBD1 or TRBD2 (5 bases each). The CDR3 contains 14 residues. Trimming shortened V by 7 bases and J by 5 bases, and 16 bases separated the two germline ends. Germline CDR1 MDHEN, CDR2 SYDVKM.